This T cell receptor (beta chain) emerged from a study of cytomegalovirus exposure and HLA in healthy donors. Looking at the study overall: Across 300 to 400 genotyped donors, over 70% landed in the Caucasian-associated ancestry cluster.

PCR involved 60 Vbeta and 13 Jbeta primers. Generated by immunoSEQ multiplex PCR, the TCRdb table keeps only in-frame clones and is missing some. The top ten clones hold around 5.2% of a sample with 110,000 or so clones, 60% to 85% of them seen once. There are a few counts of this clone. Its target is not known. The CDR3 sequence is 14 residues long. Germline CDR1 and CDR2: SQVTM and ANQGSEA. V shed 7 bases and J shed 5 bases, with 20 bases lying between them. Study-wide findings and caveats: Sequencing likely produced, as an artifact, a cluster of highly shared sequence variants. CMV serostatus was the sole immune exposure data available.

This TCR derives from a man aged 50 to 59 in good health and CMV-seropositive. The chain carries TRBV29-1 and TRBJ1-1, with D possibly being TRBD1 (6 bases). Sequences were obtained from PBMCs. The CDR3 DNA is TGCAGCGCTCCCACACCGGGACATGGGACTGAAGCTTTCTTT. It yields the protein CSAPTPGHGTEAFF.